This passage covers 17 T cell receptor beta chains from one sample sequenced in a study of cytomegalovirus exposure and HLA in healthy donors. This PCR relied on a set of 60 Vbeta primers and 13 Jbeta primers. Using immunoSEQ multiplex PCR, the repertoire was profiled, and TCRdb retains in-frame clones only, with some absent. The table lists 150,000 to 200,000 clones, about 75% of them singletons. Sequenced: PBMCs. Receptors originate from a man aged 18 to 29 in good health and CMV-seropositive.

The V and J genes are TRBV9 and TRBJ1-2; no clear D. Looked up from germline, CDR1 is SGDLS and CDR2 is YYNGEE. V dropped 0 bases and J dropped 2 bases, with 8 bases sitting between them. This CDR3 is 14 amino acids long. The CDR3 here is CASSVAGQNYGYTF. The CDR3 bases are TGTGCCAGCAGCGTAGCTGGGCAGAACTATGGCTACACCTTC.

This clone has just one count. CDR3: CASSEITGTYEQYV. DNA of the CDR3: TGTGCCAGCAGTGAGATTACAGGAACCTACGAGCAGTACGTC. V and J are TRBV25-1 and TRBJ2-7; TRBD1 is a possible D gene (5 bases). The V gene lost 3 bases and the J gene lost 2 bases, with 11 bases spanning the gap. CDR1 and CDR2 (germline): MGHDK, SYGVNS. This CDR3 is 14 amino acids long.

On this clone: Other DNA sequences in this specimen translate into the identical CDR3. The chain uses TRBV12-5 and TRBJ1-2, with TRBD1 identical over 8 bases. The trim removed 5 bases at V and 4 bases at J, leaving 9 bases unmatched. The CDR3 has 15 residues. Germline loops: CDR1 LGHNT, CDR2 FRNRAP. The CDR3 region has the DNA TGTGCTAGTGGTCTTCCCGACAGGGGCCTCTATGGCTACACCTTC. It encodes CASGLPDRGLYGYTF.

This clone appeared a few times. This chain uses TRBV7-9 with TRBJ2-7, with 8 nucleotides matching TRBD1. The CDR3 totals 15 residues. Trimming cost V 4 bases and J 0 bases; bases outside gene matches: 5. The germline V gene has CDR1 SEHNR and CDR2 FQNEAQ (reference sequence). CDR3: CASSSGQASSYEQYV. CDR3 DNA sequence: TGTGCCAGCAGCTCGGGACAGGCTAGCTCCTACGAGCAGTACGTC.

The genes are TRBV15 and TRBJ1-1; TRBD1 matches 9 bases. Per germline, CDR1 LNHNV and CDR2 YYDKDF (reference sequence). The CDR3 runs to 15 residues. V shed 2 bases, J shed 5 bases, and the junction held 6 bases outside the gene matches. As DNA, the CDR3 is TGTGCCACCAGCAGAACGGGACAGGGAGAAACTGAAGCTTTCTTT. Amino acids: CATSRTGQGETEAFF.

V and J are TRBV11-3 and TRBJ2-1; D remains ambiguous. V lost 2 bases, J lost 4 bases, and 12 bases lay in between. The CDR3 has 15 amino acids. Germline lookup yields CDR1 SGHNT and CDR2 YENEEA. This CDR3 reads CASSLSAAGYNEQFF. The DNA of the CDR3 is TGTGCCAGCAGCTTATCGGCGGCTGGGTACAATGAGCAGTTCTTC.

V gene TRBV30 combines with J gene TRBJ2-1; 7 positions agree with TRBD2. The CDR3 contains 14 residues. The junction had 7 bases not matched to a gene; V was cut back by 4 bases and J by 4 bases. Germline CDR1 and CDR2: GTSNPN and SVGIG (reference sequence). CDR3 coding DNA: TGTGCCTGGAAGGGCGGGAGACATTACAATGAGCAGTTCTTC. This gives the protein CAWKGGRHYNEQFF.

V usage is TRBV5-4 and J usage is TRBJ2-5; 8 nucleotides match TRBD1. V shed 0 bases and J 4 bases; nucleotides not matched to a gene: 5. CDR3 size: 15 residues. Germline loops: CDR1 SGHNT, CDR2 YYREEE (reference sequence). This CDR3 is CASSLGQGAVETQYF. The CDR3 DNA reads as TGTGCCAGCAGCTTGGGGCAGGGGGCAGTAGAGACCCAGTACTTC. The full variable domain, its missing parts supplied by reference TRBV5-4 and TRBJ2-5, is ETGVTQSPTHLIKTRGQQVTLRCSSQSGHNTVSWYQQALGQGPQFIFQYYREEENGRGNFPPRFSGLQFPNYSSELNVNALELDDSALYLCASSLGQGAVETQYFGPGTRLLVL.

The V and J genes are TRBV9 and TRBJ2-5; weak D call: TRBD2 (6 bases). Germline CDR1 SGDLS, CDR2 YYNGEE. The V gene lost 3 bases and the J gene lost 4 bases, with 16 bases spanning the gap. CDR3 size: 15 residues. DNA for the CDR3: TGTGCCAGCAGCGAGGCCCCGGGACTCGCAGAGACCCAGTACTTC. This sequence encodes CASSEAPGLAETQYF.

The chain is built from TRBV28 and TRBJ1-2, with no clear D. Germline lookup yields CDR1 MDHEN and CDR2 SYDVKM. There are 13 residues in the CDR3. V lost 6 bases and J lost 0, with 8 bases in between. CDR3 nucleotides: TGTGCCAGCAGCTTTACAGCTAACTATGGCTACACCTTC. It codes for CASSFTANYGYTF.

The chain has TRBV5-1 and TRBJ1-4, with TRBD1 identical over 7 bases. The length of the CDR3 is 13 residues. The J segment lost 7 bases and the V segment lost 6 bases, leaving 6 bases of the junction unmatched. CDR1 and CDR2 from the germline V gene are SGHRS and YFSETQ. Here the CDR3 reads CASNKGAGEKLFF. CDR3 DNA sequence: TGCGCCAGCAATAAGGGGGCGGGTGAAAAACTGTTTTTT.

Worth noting for this clone: The junction departs from the called germline gene at one end, perhaps through a read error. The gene calls are TRBV2 and TRBJ2-5; 7 nucleotides match TRBD1. This CDR3 has 13 residues. CDR1 is SNHLY, CDR2 FYNNEI, per germline. The CDR3 spells CASSFGGVTGSDF. The CDR3, as DNA: TGTGCCAGCTCCTTTGGGGGAGTGACAGGGTCCGACTTC.

The chain recombines TRBV7-9 with TRBJ1-1; D is undetermined. CDR3 length equals 13 residues. The germline CDR1 and CDR2 sequences are SEHNR and FQNEAQ (reference sequence). The V end was cut by 6 bases, the J end by 0 bases, with 8 bases between. CDR3 loop: CASRSDMNTEAFF. The CDR3 DNA is TGTGCCAGCAGATCCGACATGAACACTGAAGCTTTCTTT.

V usage is TRBV9 and J usage is TRBJ1-4; 9 bases match TRBD1. The CDR3 runs 15 residues. Trimming took 4 bases from V and 5 from J; bases not matched to a gene: 6. Germline V gene sequence: CDR1 SGDLS, CDR2 YYNGEE. CDR3 loop: CASSPPTGGNEKLFF. In DNA, the CDR3 is TGTGCCAGCAGCCCCCCGACAGGGGGGAATGAAAAACTGTTTTTT.

This clone turned up a few times. Written as DNA, the CDR3 is TGTGCCAGCAGCAACATGCCCCTACTAGCGGGAGTGCAGAATGAGCAGTTCTTC. Translation gives CASSNMPLLAGVQNEQFF. V usage is TRBV9 and J usage is TRBJ2-1; TRBD2 matches 11 bases. The ends lost 4 bases at V and 7 bases at J; junction bases unmatched: 16. CDR1 is SGDLS and CDR2 is YYNGEE in the germline V gene. This CDR3 is 18 amino acids long.

The chain joins TRBV5-1 to TRBJ2-7, with 11 bases aligning to TRBD1. The junction had 4 bases not matched to a gene; V was cut back by 7 bases and J by 7 bases. CDR1 is SGHRS, CDR2 YFSETQ, per germline. The CDR3 contains 12 residues. The chain's CDR3 is CASRTGGSEQYV. CDR3 nucleotide sequence: TGCGCCAGCCGGACAGGGGGCTCTGAGCAGTACGTC.

The chain recombines TRBV27 with TRBJ2-2; 11 positions agree with TRBD2. This CDR3 is built from 15 residues. Trimming at V came to 6 bases and at J to 3 bases, leaving 3 bases not matched to a gene. Germline V lookup: CDR1 MNHEY, CDR2 SMNVEV (reference sequence). The CDR3 nucleotides read TGTGCCAGCAGACGACTAGCGGGGTACACCGGGGAGCTGTTTTTT. This translates into CASRRLAGYTGELFF.